The 5 T cell receptor beta chains below were found in one sample sequenced in a study of identical twins. TCRdb re-analysed the 5' RACE reads in MiXCR, keeping a single row per CDR3 protein. The profile covers around 960,000 distinct CDR3 sequences, with approximately 13% appearing a single time and around 1.5% taken by the ten largest. The data were also submitted as part of a second study, on yellow fever vaccine responses in identical twins.

Material for sequencing was PBMCs. These receptors were obtained from a woman under 30 in good health.

This clonotype was seen only a few times. The CDR3: CAISPDMNTEAFF. The CDR3 nucleotides are TGTGCCATCTCTCCCGACATGAACACTGAAGCTTTCTTT. V and J are TRBV10-3 and TRBJ1-1; D not certain. This CDR3 has 13 amino acids. CDR1 ENHRY and CDR2 SYGVKD come from the germline V gene. V lost 8 bases to trimming and J lost 0 bases, with 10 bases between them.

The chain is built from TRBV28 and TRBJ2-3; possibly TRBD2 for D (5 bases). V lost 7 bases, J lost 7 bases, and 12 bases lay in between. CDR1 is MDHEN and CDR2 is SYDVKM in the germline V gene. The CDR3 sequence is 12 residues long. The CDR3 is CASKRRENTQYF. CDR3 coding DNA: TGTGCCAGCAAAAGACGGGAAAATACGCAGTATTTT.

This clonotype has just a few counts. The rearrangement joins TRBV19 to TRBJ2-1; D perhaps matches TRBD1 (5 bases). Trimming cost V 5 bases and J 6 bases, with 11 bases left between them. The CDR3 length is 13 residues. Germline CDR1 is LNHDA and CDR2 is SQIVND (reference sequence). As DNA, the CDR3 is TGTGCCAGTAGTGCAGGGAATCGCAATGAGCAGTTCTTC. Translation gives CASSAGNRNEQFF.

This clonotype showed up just a few times. This sequence joins TRBV18 and TRBJ2-6, with D possibly being TRBD1 or TRBD2 (5 bases each). The V gene lost 2 bases and the J gene lost 1 base, with 6 bases spanning the gap. The CDR3 has 15 amino acids. Germline CDR1 KGHSH, CDR2 LQKENI. The CDR3 DNA reads as TGTGCCAGCTCACCATGGGGGTCTGGGGCCAACGTCCTGACTTTC. Its translation: CASSPWGSGANVLTF.

The V gene is TRBV7-9, the J gene TRBJ2-7; TRBD2 agrees at 7 bases. The germline V gene encodes CDR1 SEHNR and CDR2 FQNEAQ (reference sequence). Trimming removed 5 bases from V and 9 bases from J; junction bases left unmatched: 10. This CDR3 is built from 13 residues. The CDR3, as DNA: TGTGCCAGCAGCCCAGAGGTTGGGAGGGGGCAGTACTTC. The encoded protein is CASSPEVGRGQYF.